These T cell receptor beta chains were read from a single sample in a study of OX40 agonist ivuxolimab in advanced cancers. The assay was immunoSEQ multiplex PCR, and TCRdb's table has in-frame clones only and misses some. This sample has some 80,000 clones, with around 90% found just once. The specimen was CD4+ or CD8+ T cells sorted from blood, collected in a trial of the OX40 agonist ivuxolimab. Receptors originate from an adult with an advanced solid tumor such as melanoma, head and neck, liver or kidney cancer. Both conserved end residues are part of each CDR3. The order of the fields is CDR3 protein, CDR3 DNA, V gene, J gene, clone size, D gene. The D gene is left open where the match is weak. The size entry is marked missing in some rows and otherwise reads once, few, many or a size class.

CASRRSSSSGNTIYF	TGTGCCAGCAGACGATCTTCCAGCTCTGGAAACACCATATATTTT	TRBV6-5	TRBJ1-3	-	-
CAWSRDRRGIEQYF	TGTGCCTGGAGTCGGGACAGGAGGGGCATCGAGCAGTACTTC	TRBV30	TRBJ2-7	-	TRBD1
CASSFFNRGETQYF	TGTGCCAGCAGCTTCTTTAACAGGGGGGAGACCCAGTACTTC	TRBV7-2	TRBJ2-5	-	TRBD1
CASSRQGNTEAFF	TGTGCCAGCAGTAGACAGGGGAACACTGAAGCTTTCTTT	TRBV7-2	TRBJ1-1	-	TRBD1
CASSILPTGRNTKAFF	TGTGCCAGTAGTATCCTTCCCACAGGGCGGAACACCAAAGCTTTCTTT	TRBV19	TRBJ1-1	-	-
CASSVNSITDTQYF	TGTGCCAGCAGCGTTAACAGTATCACAGATACGCAGTATTTT	TRBV9	TRBJ2-3	-	-
CASSLSGTGPGNTIYF	TGTGCCAGCAGCTTAAGCGGGACAGGGCCCGGAAACACCATATATTTT	TRBV7-3	TRBJ1-3	once	TRBD1
CAWSPGLFSNQPQHF	TGTGCCTGGAGTCCCGGACTGTTTAGCAATCAGCCCCAGCATTTT	TRBV30	TRBJ1-5	-	-
CASSGLAGGVNGELFF	TGTGCCAGCAGTGGATTAGCGGGAGGGGTGAACGGGGAGCTGTTTTTT	TRBV6-1	TRBJ2-2	once	TRBD2
CASGLAGSYNEQFF	TGCGCCAGCGGACTAGCGGGATCTTACAATGAGCAGTTCTTC	TRBV5-1	TRBJ2-1	few	TRBD2
CASSYRDSGNTIYF	TGTGCCAGCAGTTACAGGGACTCTGGAAACACCATATATTTT	TRBV6-5	TRBJ1-3	-	-
CASDRLAGAGELFF	TGTGCCAGCGACAGGCTAGCGGGAGCCGGGGAGCTGTTTTTT	TRBV6-6	TRBJ2-2	-	TRBD2
CASSLLQGPLDEQYF	TGTGCCAGCAGTTTATTGCAGGGGCCTCTGGACGAGCAGTACTTC	TRBV28	TRBJ2-7	-	-
CASSRDRGRMYEQYF	TGTGCCAGCAGTCGGGACAGGGGGCGAATGTACGAGCAGTACTTC	TRBV7-2	TRBJ2-7	-	TRBD1
CSVGGGRATNEKLFF	TGCAGCGTGGGAGGGGGTCGGGCAACTAATGAAAAACTGTTTTTT	TRBV29-1	TRBJ1-4	-	-
CASSRTRGGWQETQYF	TGCGCCAGCAGCCGAACGAGGGGCGGCTGGCAAGAGACCCAGTACTTC	TRBV4-3	TRBJ2-5	-	-
CASSPGMNTEAFF	TGTGCCAGCTCACCGGGGATGAACACTGAAGCTTTCTTT	TRBV18	TRBJ1-1	once	-
CASSGGQGTLSEKLFF	TGCGCCAGCAGCGGCGGACAGGGGACCTTATCTGAGAAACTGTTTTTT	TRBV5-1	TRBJ1-4	-	TRBD1
CASSFGQGGPGYF	TGTGCCAGCAGCTTCGGACAGGGAGGCCCGGGGTACTTC	TRBV6-5	TRBJ2-7	-	TRBD1
CASSLSLGTGNYGYTF	TGTGCCAGCAGTTTAAGTTTAGGGACAGGGAACTATGGCTACACCTTC	TRBV6-7	TRBJ1-2	-	TRBD1
CASSIFRSNQPQHF	TGTGCCAGTAGTATCTTCAGGAGCAATCAGCCCCAGCATTTT	TRBV19	TRBJ1-5	few	-
CASSPLDQNTEAFF	TGTGCCAGCTCACCATTGGACCAGAACACTGAAGCTTTCTTT	TRBV18	TRBJ1-1	-	-
CASSLDRAGNTIYF	TGTGCCAGCAGCTTAGACAGGGCTGGAAACACCATATATTTT	TRBV7-8	TRBJ1-3	-	-
CASSARLVPTDTQYF	TGTGCCAGCAGTGCTCGACTAGTACCTACAGATACGCAGTATTTT	TRBV25-1	TRBJ2-3	-	-
CSVTLSSYNEQFF	TGCAGCGTCACACTGAGCTCCTACAATGAGCAGTTCTTC	TRBV29-1	TRBJ2-1	-	-
CASSQGKGEKLFF	TGTGCCAGCAGCCAGGGAAAGGGTGAAAAACTGTTTTTT	TRBV7-2	TRBJ1-4	few	-
CASSQLTGGFNSPLHF	TGTGCCAGCAGCCAACTCACAGGGGGCTTTAATTCACCCCTCCACTTT	TRBV14	TRBJ1-6	-	TRBD1
CASSYSSGNYGYTF	TGTGCCAGCAGTTACTCGTCGGGGAACTATGGCTACACCTTC	TRBV6-6	TRBJ1-2	once	-
CASSLAGTVYGYTF	TGTGCCAGCAGTTTGGCAGGGACGGTCTATGGCTACACCTTC	TRBV28	TRBJ1-2	-	-
CASSFGETVGDTQYF	TGTGCCAGCAGCTTCGGGGAGACGGTGGGGGATACGCAGTATTTT	TRBV5-5	TRBJ2-3	-	-
CASSYPSGDNEQFF	TGTGCCAGCAGTTATCCTAGCGGGGACAATGAGCAGTTCTTC	TRBV6-6	TRBJ2-1	-	TRBD2
CAISGGQGGTEAFF	TGTGCCATCAGTGGAGGACAGGGGGGTACTGAAGCTTTCTTT	TRBV10-3	TRBJ1-1	-	TRBD1
CASSLLAGADTQYF	TGCGCCAGCAGCTTGCTAGCGGGGGCAGATACGCAGTATTTT	TRBV5-1	TRBJ2-3	-	TRBD2
CASSLWNPLLGQPQHF	TGTGCCAGCAGTTTGTGGAACCCCCTTCTGGGCCAGCCCCAGCATTTT	TRBV28	TRBJ1-5	-	-
CASSTASHKETQYF	TGTGCCAGCAGCACCGCGAGCCATAAAGAGACCCAGTACTTC	TRBV5-4	TRBJ2-5	-	-